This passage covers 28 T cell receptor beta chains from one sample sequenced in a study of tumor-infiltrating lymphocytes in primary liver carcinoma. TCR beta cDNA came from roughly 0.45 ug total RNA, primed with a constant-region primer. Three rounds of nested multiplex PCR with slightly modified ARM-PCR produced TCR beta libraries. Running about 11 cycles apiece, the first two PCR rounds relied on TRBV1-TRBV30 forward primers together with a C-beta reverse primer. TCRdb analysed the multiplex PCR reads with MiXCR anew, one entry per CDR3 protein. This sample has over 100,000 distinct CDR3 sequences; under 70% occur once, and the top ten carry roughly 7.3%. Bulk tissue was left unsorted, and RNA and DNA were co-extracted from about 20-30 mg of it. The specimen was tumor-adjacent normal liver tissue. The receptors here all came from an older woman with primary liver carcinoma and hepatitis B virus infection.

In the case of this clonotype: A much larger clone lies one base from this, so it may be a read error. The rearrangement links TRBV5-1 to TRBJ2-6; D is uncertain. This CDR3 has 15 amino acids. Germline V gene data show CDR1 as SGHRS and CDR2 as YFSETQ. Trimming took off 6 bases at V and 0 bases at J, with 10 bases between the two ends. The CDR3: CASMQFLSGANVLTF. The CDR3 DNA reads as TGCGCCAGCATGCAGTTTCTCTCTGGGGCCAACGTCCTGACTTTC.

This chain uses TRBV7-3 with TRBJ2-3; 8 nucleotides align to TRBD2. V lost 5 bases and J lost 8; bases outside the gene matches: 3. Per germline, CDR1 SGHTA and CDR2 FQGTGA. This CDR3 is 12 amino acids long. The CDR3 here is CASSKGLGTQYF. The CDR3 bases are TGTGCCAGCAGCAAGGGACTAGGTACGCAGTATTTT.

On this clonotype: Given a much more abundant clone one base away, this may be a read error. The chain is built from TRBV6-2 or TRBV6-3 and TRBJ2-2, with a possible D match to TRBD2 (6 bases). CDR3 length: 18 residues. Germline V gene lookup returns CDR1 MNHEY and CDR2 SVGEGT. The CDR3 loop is CAGSYSPFAGSNTGELFF. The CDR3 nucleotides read TGTGCCGGCAGTTACTCCCCCTTTGCGGGATCGAACACCGGGGAGCTGTTTTTT.

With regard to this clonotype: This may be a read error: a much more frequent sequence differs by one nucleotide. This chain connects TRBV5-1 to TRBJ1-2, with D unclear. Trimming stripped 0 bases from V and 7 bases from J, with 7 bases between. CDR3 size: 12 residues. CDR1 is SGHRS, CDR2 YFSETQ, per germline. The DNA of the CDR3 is TGCGCCAGCAGCTTGGACACACGTGGCTACACCTTC. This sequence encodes CASSLDTRGYTF.

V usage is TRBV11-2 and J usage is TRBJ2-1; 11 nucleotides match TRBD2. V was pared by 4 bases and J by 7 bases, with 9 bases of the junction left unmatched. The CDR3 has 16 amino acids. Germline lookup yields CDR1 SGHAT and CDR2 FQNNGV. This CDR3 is CASSSSVSGRVNEQFF. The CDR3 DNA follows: TGTGCCAGCAGCTCCAGTGTTAGCGGGAGGGTGAATGAGCAGTTCTTC.

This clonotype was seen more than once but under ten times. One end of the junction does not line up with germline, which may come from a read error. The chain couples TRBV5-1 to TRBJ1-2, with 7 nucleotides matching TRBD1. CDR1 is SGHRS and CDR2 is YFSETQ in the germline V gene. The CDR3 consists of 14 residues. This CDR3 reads CTSSTDRAYYGYTF. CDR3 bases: TGCACCAGCAGCACTGACAGGGCCTACTATGGCTACACCTTC.

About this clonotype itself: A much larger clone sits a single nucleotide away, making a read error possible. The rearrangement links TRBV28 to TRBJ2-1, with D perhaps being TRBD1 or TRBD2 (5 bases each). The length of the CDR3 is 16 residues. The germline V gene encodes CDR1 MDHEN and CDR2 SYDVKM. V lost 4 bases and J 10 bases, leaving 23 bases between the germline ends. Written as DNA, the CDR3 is TGTGCCAGCAGTTCACTTTCGGGACCATCACGCAAGGAGCAGTTCTTC. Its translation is CASSSLSGPSRKEQFF.

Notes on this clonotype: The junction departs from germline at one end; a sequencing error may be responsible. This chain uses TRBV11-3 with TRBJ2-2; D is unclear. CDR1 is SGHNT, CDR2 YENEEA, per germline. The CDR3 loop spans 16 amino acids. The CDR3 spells CVSSRTTLRDTGELFF. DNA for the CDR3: TGTGTCAGCAGCCGAACGACCCTAAGGGACACCGGGGAGCTGTTTTTT.

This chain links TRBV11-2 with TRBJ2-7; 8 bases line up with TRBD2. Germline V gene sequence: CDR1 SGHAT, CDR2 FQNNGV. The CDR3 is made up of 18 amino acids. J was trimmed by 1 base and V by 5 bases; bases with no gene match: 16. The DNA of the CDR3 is TGTGCCAGCAGCGTAAATTGGGTCAGTCTAGCGGGTTCCTACGAGCAGTACTTC. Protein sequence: CASSVNWVSLAGSYEQYF.

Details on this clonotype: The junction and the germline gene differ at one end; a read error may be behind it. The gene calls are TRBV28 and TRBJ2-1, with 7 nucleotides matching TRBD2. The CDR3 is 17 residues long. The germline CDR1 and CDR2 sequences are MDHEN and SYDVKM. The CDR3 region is CASSLYWGSRDYNEQFF. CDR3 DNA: TGTGCCAGCAGTTTATATTGGGGATCACGGGACTACAATGAACAGTTCTTC.

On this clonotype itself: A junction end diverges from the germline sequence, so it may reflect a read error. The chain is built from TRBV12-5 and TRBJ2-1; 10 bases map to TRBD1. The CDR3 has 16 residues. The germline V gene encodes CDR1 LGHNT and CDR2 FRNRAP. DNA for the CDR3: TGTGCTAGTGGGCAGAGACAGGGGGCCCCCGGTAATGAGCAGCTCTTC. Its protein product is CASGQRQGAPGNEQLF.

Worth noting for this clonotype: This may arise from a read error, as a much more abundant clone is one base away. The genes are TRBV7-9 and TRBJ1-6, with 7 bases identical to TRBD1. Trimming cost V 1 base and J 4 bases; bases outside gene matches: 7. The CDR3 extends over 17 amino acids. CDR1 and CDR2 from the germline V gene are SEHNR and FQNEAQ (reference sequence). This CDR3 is CASSLVSGTAYNSPLHF. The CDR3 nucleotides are TGTGCCAGCAGCTTAGTATCAGGGACAGCTTATAATTCACCCCTCCACTTT.

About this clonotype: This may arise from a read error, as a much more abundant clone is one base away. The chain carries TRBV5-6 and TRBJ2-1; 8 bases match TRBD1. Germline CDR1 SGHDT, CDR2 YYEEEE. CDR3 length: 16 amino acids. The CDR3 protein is CASSLDVGQVNNGQFF. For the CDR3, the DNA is TGTGCCAGCAGCTTGGACGTGGGACAGGTGAACAATGGGCAGTTCTTC. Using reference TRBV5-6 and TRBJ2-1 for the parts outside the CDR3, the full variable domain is DAGVTQSPTHLIKTRGQQVTLRCSPKSGHDTVSWYQQALGQGPQFIFQYYEEEERQRGNFPDRFSGHQFPNYSSELNVNALLLGDSALYLCASSLDVGQVNNGQFFGPGTRLTVL.

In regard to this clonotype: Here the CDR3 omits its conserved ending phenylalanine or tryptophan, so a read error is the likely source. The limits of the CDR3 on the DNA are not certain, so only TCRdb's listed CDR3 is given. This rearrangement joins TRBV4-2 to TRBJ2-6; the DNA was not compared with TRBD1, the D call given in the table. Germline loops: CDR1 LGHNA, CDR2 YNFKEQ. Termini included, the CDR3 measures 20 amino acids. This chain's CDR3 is CASSQDRGRLSFSGANVPTS.

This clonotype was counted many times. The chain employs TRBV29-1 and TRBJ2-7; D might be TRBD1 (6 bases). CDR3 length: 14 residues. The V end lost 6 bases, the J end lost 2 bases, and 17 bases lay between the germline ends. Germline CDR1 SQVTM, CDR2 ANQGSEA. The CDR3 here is CSVSQGMRAYEQYF. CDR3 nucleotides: TGCAGCGTGTCTCAGGGGATGAGGGCCTACGAGCAGTACTTC.

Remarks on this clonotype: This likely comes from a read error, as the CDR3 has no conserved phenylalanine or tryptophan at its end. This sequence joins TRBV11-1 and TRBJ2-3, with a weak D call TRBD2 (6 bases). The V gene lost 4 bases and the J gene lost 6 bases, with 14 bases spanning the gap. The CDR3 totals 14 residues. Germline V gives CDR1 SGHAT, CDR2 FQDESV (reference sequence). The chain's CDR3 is CASSSDGSMDTQYL. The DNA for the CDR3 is TGTGCCAGCAGCTCGGACGGGAGCATGGATACGCAGTATTTA.

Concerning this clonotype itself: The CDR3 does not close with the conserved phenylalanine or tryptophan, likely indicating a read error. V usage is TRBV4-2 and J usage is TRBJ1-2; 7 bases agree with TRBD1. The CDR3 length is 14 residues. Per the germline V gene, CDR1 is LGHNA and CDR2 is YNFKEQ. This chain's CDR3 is CARSQAGEGADYTL. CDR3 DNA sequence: TGTGCCAGGAGCCAAGCAGGGGAGGGGGCTGACTACACCCTC.

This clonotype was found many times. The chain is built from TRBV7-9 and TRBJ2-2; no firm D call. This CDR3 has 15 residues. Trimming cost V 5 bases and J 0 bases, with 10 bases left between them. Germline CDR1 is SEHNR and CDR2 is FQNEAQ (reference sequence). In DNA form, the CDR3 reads TGTGCCAGCAGCACCGGGCCCGCGAACACCGGGGAGCTGTTTTTT. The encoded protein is CASSTGPANTGELFF.

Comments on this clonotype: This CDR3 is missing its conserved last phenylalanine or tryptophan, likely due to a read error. The CDR3 protein is CASNYTRDRGHEQYL. Written as DNA, the CDR3 is TGTGCCAGCAACTACACCCGGGACAGGGGTCACGAGCAGTACTTA. The gene calls are TRBV11-1 and TRBJ2-7; 10 nucleotides match TRBD1. The CDR3 spans 15 residues. Losses at the gene ends were 7 bases for V and 5 bases for J; bases not matched to a gene: 11. CDR1 is SGHAT and CDR2 is FQDESV in the germline V gene (reference sequence).

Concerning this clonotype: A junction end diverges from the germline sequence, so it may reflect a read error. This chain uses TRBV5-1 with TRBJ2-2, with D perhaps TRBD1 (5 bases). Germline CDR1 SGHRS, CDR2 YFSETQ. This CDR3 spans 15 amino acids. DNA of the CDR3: TGCGCCAACAGCTTGGACACGGCAGGCACCGGGGAGCTGTTTTTT. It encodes CANSLDTAGTGELFF.

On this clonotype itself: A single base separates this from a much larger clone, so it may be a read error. CDR3 bases: TGTGCCAGCAGTGACGAGAGTGAGGCCGGGGAGCTGTTTTTT. Its protein product is CASSDESEAGELFF. The rearrangement joins TRBV25-1 to TRBJ2-2; D is unclear. There are 14 residues in the CDR3. Trimming took off 3 bases at V and 6 bases at J, with 11 bases between the two ends. The germline V gene encodes CDR1 MGHDK and CDR2 SYGVNS.

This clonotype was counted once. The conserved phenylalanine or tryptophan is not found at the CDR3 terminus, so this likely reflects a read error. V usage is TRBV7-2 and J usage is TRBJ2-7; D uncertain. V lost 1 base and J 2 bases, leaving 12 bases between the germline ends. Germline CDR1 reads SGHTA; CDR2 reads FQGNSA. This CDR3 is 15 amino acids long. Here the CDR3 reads CASSLGHSATYEQYS. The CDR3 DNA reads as TGTGCCAGCAGCTTAGGGCATAGTGCCACCTACGAGCAGTACTCC.

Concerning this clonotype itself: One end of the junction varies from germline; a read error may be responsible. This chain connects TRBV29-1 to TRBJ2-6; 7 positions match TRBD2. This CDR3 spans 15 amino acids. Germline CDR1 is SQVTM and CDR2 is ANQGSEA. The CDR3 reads CSVDGGSPEANVLTF. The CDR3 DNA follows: TGCAGTGTTGATGGCGGGAGCCCTGAGGCCAACGTCCTGACTTTC. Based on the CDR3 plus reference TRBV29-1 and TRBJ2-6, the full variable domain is SAVISQKPSRDICQRGTSLTIQCQVDSQVTMMFWYRQQPGQSLTLIATANQGSEATYESGFVIDKFPISRPNLTFSTLTVSNMSPEDSSIYLCSVDGGSPEANVLTFGAGSRLTVL.

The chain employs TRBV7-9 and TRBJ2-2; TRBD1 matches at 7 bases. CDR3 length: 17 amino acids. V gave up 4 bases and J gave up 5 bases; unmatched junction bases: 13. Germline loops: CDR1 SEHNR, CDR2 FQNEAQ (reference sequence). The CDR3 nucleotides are TGTGCCAGCAGCTACGATCCGGGACAGAGGCGTACCGGGGAGCTGTTTTTT. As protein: CASSYDPGQRRTGELFF.

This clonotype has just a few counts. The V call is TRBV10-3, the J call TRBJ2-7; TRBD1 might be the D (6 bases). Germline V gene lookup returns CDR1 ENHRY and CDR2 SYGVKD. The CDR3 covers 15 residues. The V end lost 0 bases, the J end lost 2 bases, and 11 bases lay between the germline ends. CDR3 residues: CAISESWTDTYEQYF. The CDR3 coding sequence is TGTGCCATCAGTGAGTCGTGGACAGACACCTACGAGCAGTACTTC.

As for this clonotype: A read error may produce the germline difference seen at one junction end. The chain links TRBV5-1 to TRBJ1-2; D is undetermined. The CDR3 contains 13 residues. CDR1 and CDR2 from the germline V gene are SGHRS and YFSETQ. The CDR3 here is CASKSDVTYGYTF. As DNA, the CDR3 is TGCGCCAGCAAGTCGGACGTGACCTATGGTTACACCTTC.

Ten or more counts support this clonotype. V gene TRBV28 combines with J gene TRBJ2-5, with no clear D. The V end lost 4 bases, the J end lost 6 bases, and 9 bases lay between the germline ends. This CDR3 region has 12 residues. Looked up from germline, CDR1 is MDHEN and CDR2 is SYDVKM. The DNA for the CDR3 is TGTGCCAGCAGTTCATCCCTAAAGACCCAGTACTTC. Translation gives CASSSSLKTQYF. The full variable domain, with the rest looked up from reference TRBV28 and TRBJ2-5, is DVKVTQSSRYLVKRTGEKVFLECVQDMDHENMFWYRQDPGLGLRLIYFSYDVKMKEKGDIPEGYSVSREKKERFSLILESASTNQTSMYLCASSSSLKTQYFGPGTRLLVL.

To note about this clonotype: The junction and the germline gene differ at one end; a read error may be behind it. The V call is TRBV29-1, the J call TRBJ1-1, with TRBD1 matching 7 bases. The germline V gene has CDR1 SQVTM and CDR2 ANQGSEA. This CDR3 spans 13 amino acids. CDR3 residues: CSRRTGGNTEAFF. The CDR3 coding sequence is TGCAGCAGGAGGACAGGAGGGAACACTGAGGCTTTCTTT.